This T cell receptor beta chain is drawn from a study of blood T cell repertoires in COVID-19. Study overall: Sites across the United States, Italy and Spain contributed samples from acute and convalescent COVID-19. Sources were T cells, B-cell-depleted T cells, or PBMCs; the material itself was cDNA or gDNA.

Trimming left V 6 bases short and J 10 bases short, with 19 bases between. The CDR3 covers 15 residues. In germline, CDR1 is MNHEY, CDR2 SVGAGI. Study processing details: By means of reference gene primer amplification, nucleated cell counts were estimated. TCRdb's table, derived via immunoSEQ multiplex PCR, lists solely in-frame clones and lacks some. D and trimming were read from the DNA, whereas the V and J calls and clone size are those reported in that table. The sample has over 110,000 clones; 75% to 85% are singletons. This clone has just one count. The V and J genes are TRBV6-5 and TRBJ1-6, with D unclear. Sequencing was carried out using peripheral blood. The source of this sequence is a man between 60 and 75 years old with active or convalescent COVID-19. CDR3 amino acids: CASRTLSFGESPLHF. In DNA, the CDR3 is TGTGCCAGCAGAACTCTCTCATTCGGTGAATCACCCCTCCACTTT.